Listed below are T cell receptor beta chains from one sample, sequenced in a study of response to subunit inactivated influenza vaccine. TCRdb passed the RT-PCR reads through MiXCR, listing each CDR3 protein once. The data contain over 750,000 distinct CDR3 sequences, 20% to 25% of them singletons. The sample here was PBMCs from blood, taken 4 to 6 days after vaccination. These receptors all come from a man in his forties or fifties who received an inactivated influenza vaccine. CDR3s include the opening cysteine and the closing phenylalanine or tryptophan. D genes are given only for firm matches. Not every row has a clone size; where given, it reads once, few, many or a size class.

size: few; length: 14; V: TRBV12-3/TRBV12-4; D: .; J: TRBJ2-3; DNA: TGTGCCAGCAGTTTCCACCCCCAGGGGAATACGCAGTATTTT; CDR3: CASSFHPQGNTQYF
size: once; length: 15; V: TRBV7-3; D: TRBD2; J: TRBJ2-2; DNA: TGTGCCAGCAGCCCCGGACTAGCGGGAAGTCGGGAGCTGTTTTTT; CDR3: CASSPGLAGSRELFF
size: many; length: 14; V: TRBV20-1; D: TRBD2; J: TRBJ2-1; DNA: TGCAGTGCTAGAAGCGGGGGAGCCTACAATGAGCAGTTCTTC; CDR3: CSARSGGAYNEQFF
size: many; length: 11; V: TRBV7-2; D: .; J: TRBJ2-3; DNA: TGTGCCAGCAGCTTACTCCATACGCAGTATTTT; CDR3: CASSLLHTQYF
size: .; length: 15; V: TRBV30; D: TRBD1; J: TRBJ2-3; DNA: TGTGCCTGGGAAGCAGGGGGCATCGGCACAGATACGCAGTATTTT; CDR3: CAWEAGGIGTDTQYF
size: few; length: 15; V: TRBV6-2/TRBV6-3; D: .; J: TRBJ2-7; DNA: TGTGCCAGCAGTAACGTTATTCCCAGGACCTACGAGCAGTACTTC; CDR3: CASSNVIPRTYEQYF
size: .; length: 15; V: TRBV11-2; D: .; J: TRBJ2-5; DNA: TGTGCCAGCAGCTTAGATCTCTTTACTCAAGAGACCCAGTACTTC; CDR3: CASSLDLFTQETQYF
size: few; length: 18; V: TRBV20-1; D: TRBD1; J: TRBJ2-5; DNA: TGCAGTGCTAGCGGGGACAGGGCTCTAGCGGCCCTTCGAAGGACCCAGTACTTC; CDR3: CSASGDRALAALRRTQYF
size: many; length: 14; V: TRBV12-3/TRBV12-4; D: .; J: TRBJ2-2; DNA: TGTGCCAGCAGTTTAGCGAGGGGGAAGGGGGAGCTGTTTTTT; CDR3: CASSLARGKGELFF
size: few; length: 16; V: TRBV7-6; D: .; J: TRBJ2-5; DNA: TGTGCCAGCAGCTTGGTTCCGGGACAAAAACAAGAGACCCAGTACTTC; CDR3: CASSLVPGQKQETQYF
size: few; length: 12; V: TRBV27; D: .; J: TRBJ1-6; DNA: TGTGCCAGCAGTTTTCAGAATTCACCCCTCCACTTT; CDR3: CASSFQNSPLHF
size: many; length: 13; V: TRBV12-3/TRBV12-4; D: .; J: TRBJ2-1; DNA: TGTGCCAGCAGTTTATCAGCATCCAATGAGCAGTTCTTC; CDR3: CASSLSASNEQFF
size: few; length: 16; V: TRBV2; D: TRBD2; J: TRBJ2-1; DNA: TGTGCCAGCAGCCCGGGGACTAGCGGGAGCATGGATGAGCAGTTCTTC; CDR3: CASSPGTSGSMDEQFF
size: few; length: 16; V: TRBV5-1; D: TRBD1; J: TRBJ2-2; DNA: TGCGCCAGCAGCGCTCGAACAGGGGGTTCCACCGGGGAGCTGTTTTTT; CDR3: CASSARTGGSTGELFF
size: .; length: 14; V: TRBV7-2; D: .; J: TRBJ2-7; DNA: TGTGCCAGCAGCCCAGACCCGGGCGGCTACGAGCAGTACTTC; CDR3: CASSPDPGGYEQYF
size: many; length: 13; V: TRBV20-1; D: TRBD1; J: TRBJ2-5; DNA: TGCAGTGCTAGAGGGACAGGGAGGGAGACCCAGTACTTC; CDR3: CSARGTGRETQYF
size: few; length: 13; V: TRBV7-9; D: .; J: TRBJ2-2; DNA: TGTGCCAGCAGCGAATTAGCCACCGGGGAGCTGTTTTTT; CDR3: CASSELATGELFF
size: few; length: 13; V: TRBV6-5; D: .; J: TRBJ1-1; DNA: TGTGCCAGCAGTTACGACATAACAGGGGAAGCTTTCTTT; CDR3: CASSYDITGEAFF
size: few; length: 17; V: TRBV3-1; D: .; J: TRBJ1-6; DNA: TGTGCCAGCAGCCAGTACCGCTCAGGGGTCTATAATTCACCCCTCCACTTT; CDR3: CASSQYRSGVYNSPLHF
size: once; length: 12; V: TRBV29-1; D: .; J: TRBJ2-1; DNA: TGCAGCGTTCGGGGAAATCCCAATGAGCAGTTCTTC; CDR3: CSVRGNPNEQFF
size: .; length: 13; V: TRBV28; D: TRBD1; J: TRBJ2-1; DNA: TGTGCCAGCAGGGACAGGGGGGCCAATGAGCAGTTCTTC; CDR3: CASRDRGANEQFF
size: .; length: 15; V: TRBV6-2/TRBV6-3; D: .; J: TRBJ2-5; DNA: TGTGCCAGCAGTTACTCGAGGGGGTCAGGAGAGACCCAGTACTTC; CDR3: CASSYSRGSGETQYF
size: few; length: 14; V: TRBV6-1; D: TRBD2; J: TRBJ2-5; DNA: TGTGCCAGCCGGACTAGCGGGGCTCAAGAGACCCAGTACTTC; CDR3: CASRTSGAQETQYF
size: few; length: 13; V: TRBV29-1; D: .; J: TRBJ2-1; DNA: TGCAGCGTCCGAAGATGGGGGGACAATGAGCAGTTCTTC; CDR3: CSVRRWGDNEQFF
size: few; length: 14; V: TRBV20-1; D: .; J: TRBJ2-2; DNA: TGCAGTGCTAGAGATCCACAGAACACCGGGGAGCTGTTTTTT; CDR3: CSARDPQNTGELFF
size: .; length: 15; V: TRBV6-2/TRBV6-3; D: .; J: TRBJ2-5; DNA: TGTGCCAGCAGTTACATCTCCGCGGGGCAGGAGACCCAGTACTTC; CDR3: CASSYISAGQETQYF
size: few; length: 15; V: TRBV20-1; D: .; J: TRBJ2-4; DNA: TGCAGTGCTAGAACACAGGGTAGAGTCAAAAACATTCAGTACTTC; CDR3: CSARTQGRVKNIQYF
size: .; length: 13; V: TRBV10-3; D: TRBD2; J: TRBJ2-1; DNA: TGTGCCATCTGGACTAGCGGGGTAAATGAGCAGTTCTTC; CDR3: CAIWTSGVNEQFF
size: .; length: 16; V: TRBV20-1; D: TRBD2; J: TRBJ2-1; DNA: TGCAGTGCTAGAGGTCGGCTAGCGGAATCCTACAATGAGCAGTTCTTC; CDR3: CSARGRLAESYNEQFF
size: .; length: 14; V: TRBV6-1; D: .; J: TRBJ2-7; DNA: TGTGCCAGCAGCATCCGCAGTCTAACCTACGAGCAGTACTTC; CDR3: CASSIRSLTYEQYF